The clone carrying this T cell receptor beta chain was found a few times. This record belongs to a study of blood T cell repertoires in COVID-19. The CDR3 contains 15 residues. The germline V gene encodes CDR1 MDHEN and CDR2 SYDVKM. Losses at the gene ends were 2 bases for V and 9 bases for J; bases not matched to a gene: 9. The data were produced by immunoSEQ multiplex PCR, yet TCRdb's version contains in-frame clones alone and is incomplete. The sample holds tens of thousands of clones, roughly 80% seen once. Input material: peripheral blood. The receptor was isolated from an elderly woman with acute or convalescent COVID-19. V gene TRBV28 combines with J gene TRBJ1-5; 8 bases line up with TRBD1. CDR3 sequence (DNA): TGTGCCAGCAGTTTAACGAAGCAGGGGGCTCGGCCCCAGCATTTT. This codes for CASSLTKQGARPQHF.